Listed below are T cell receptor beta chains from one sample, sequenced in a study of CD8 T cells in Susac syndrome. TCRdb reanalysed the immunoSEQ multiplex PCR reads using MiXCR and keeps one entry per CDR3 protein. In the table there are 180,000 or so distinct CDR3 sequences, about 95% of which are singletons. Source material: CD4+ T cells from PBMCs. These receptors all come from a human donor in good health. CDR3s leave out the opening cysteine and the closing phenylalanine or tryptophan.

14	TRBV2	ASSAGQQRWGEKLF
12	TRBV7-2	ASGTGRGAYEQY
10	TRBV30	ACQRGQETQY
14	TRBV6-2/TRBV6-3	ASSYSRDRSYNEQF
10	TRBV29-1	SVERHDYGYT
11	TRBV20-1	SARDSYQETQY
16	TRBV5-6	ASSLNLAGSRGADTQY
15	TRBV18	ASSPPGQGAKGYEQY
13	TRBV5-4	ASSLDSSSSSPLH
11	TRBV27	ASSLRGTEGYT
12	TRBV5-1	ASSSERLNEKLF
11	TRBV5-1	ASSTGPTGTQY
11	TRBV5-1	ASKEAGTDTQY
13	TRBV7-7	ASSLASGPNNEQF
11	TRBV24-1	ATSVAGTETQY
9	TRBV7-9	ASSLTDEQY
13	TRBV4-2	ASSQEGDSLNEQF
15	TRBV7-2	ASSLVRTGTGKNIQY
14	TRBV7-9	ASSAEGTVRGNTIY
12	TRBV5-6	ASSLGLAGRGYT
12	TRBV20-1	SARDQSGAYEAF
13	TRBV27	ASGVGGGPTDTQY
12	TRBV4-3	ASSQTLRDQPQH
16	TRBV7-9	ASSLALAGGGISETQY
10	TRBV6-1	ASSQSAYGYT
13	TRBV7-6	ASSGDFGGQETQY
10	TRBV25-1	ASQKTGREQY
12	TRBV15	ATSRPAGRDIQY
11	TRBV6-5	ASGGRMNTEAF
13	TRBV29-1	SVLTRQRSTDTQY
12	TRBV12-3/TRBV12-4	ASSLAGGYETQY
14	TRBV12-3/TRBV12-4	ASSFGGSGFNQPQH
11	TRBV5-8	ASSLAADYGYT
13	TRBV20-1	SAMVGVREVETQY
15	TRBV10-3	AISESILGQGRAEAF